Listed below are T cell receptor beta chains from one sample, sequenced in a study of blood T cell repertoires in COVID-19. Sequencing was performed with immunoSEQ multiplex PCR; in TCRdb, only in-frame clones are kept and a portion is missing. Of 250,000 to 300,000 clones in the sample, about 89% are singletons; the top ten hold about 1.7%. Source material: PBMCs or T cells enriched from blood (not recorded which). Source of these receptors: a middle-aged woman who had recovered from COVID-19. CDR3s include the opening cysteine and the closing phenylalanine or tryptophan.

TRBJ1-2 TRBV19 CASSAQGYGYTF
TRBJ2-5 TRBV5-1 CASSFFTRGETQYF
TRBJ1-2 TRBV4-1 CASSQPLTGRGYTF
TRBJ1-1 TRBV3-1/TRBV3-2 CASSQVRNTEAFF
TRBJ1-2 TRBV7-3 CASSPTGGRNYGYTF
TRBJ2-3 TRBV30 CAWGGTPPDTQYF
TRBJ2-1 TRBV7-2 CASRSPTSGRSNEQFF
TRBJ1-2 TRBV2 CASSEGDRVSGYTF
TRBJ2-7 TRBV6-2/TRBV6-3 CASSYGLAGDYEQYF
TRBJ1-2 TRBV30 CAWRPLTGNGYTF
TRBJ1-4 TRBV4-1 CASSYRQGGEKLFF
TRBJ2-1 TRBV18 CASSEVLTSGIGGNEQFF
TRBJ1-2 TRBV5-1 CASSLDGGTGYTF
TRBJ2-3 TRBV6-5 CASSSHRGFTDTQYF
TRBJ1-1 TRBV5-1 CASSLGVQAPGTEAFF
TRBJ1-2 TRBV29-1 CSVLQDNYGYTF
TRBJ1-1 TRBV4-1 CASSPERGRTEAFF
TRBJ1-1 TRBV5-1 CASTDPLGQGGTEAFF
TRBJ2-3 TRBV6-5 CASSYTSGVTDTQYF
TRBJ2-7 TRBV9 CASSVGRAGGLYEQYF
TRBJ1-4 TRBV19 CASRQGASEKLFF
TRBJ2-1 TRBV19 CASSPYRAQESNEQFF
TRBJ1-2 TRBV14 CASSPRGGMRYGYTF
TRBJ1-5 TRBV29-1 CSVVPGPLTVPSYNQPQHF
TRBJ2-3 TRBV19 CATQEGTPSTDTQYF
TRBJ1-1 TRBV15 CATLEDRTNTEAFF
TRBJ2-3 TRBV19 CASKPVGGISTDTQYF
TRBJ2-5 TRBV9 CASSPWEGETQYF
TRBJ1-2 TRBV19 CASSIRKDSGYTF
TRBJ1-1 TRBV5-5 CASSLLGDTEAFF
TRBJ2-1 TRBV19 CASSILLAGNNEQFF
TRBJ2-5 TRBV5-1 CASSLVSSGQETQYF
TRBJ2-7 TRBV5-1 CASSSAGTRGSGEQYF
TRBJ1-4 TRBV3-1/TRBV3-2 CASSIGGDNEKLFF
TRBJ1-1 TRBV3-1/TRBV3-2 CASSQAIWAQGAGDEAFF
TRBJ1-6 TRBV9 CASSVEGQGLGSPLHF
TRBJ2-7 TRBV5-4 CASSLEASAFYEQYF
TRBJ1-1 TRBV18 CASSPDTLNTEAFF
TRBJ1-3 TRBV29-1 CSVVPGVGNTIYF
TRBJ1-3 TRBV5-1 CASSAGSSGNTIYF
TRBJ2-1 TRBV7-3 CASSPLPTGEQFF
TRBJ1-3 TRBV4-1 CASSLSGGTGGTGNTIYF
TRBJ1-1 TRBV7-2 CASSLNLPMNTEAFF
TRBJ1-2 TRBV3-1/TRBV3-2 CASSQGGQVYGYTF
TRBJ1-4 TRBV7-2 CASSSGAGAGEKLFF
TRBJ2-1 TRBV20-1 CSASGGRAFNEQFF
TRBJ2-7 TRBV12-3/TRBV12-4 CASSLHTYEQYF
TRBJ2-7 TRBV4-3 CASSQESAGDYEQYF
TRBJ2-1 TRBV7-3 CASSFTSGGAYNEQFF
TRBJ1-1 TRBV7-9 CASSLDPPAAFF
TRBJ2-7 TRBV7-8 CASSPRVSYEQYF
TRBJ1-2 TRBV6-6 CASSYRAGSIYGYTF
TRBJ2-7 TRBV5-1 CASRLGTVPAYEQYF